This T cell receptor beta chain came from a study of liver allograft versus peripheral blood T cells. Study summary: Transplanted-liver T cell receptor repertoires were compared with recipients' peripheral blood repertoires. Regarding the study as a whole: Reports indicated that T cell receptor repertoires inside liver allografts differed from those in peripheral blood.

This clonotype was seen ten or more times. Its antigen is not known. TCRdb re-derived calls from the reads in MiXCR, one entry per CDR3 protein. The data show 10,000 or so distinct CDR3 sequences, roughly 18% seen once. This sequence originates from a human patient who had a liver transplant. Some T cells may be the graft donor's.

The DNA of the CDR3 is TGTGCCAGTAAAAGCTCCGGACAGATCTATGGCTACACCTTC. The encoded protein is CASKSSGQIYGYTF. The rearrangement joins TRBV19 to TRBJ1-2, with a weak D call TRBD1 (6 bases). The CDR3 runs 14 residues. The V end lost 7 bases, the J end lost 4 bases, and 16 bases lay between the germline ends. The germline V gene has CDR1 LNHDA and CDR2 SQIVND (reference sequence).